This record looks at one T cell receptor beta chain sequence and its context. The table came from immunoSEQ multiplex PCR; TCRdb's copy has only in-frame clones and leaves some out. The sample holds approximately 280,000 clones, approximately 90% seen once. This specimen comes from a study of blood T cell repertoires in COVID-19. V lost 5 bases and J 6 bases, leaving 13 bases between the germline ends. CDR3 size: 13 residues. Germline-derived CDR1 and CDR2 are MNHEY and SVGAGI. The receptor's source is a middle-aged man with acute or convalescent COVID-19. Sequencing was carried out using peripheral blood. V gene TRBV6-5 combines with J gene TRBJ1-2, with D perhaps matching TRBD1 (5 bases). The DNA of the CDR3 is TGTGCCAGCAGTCTCCTTGGGGGGAATGGCTACACCTTC. Protein: CASSLLGGNGYTF.